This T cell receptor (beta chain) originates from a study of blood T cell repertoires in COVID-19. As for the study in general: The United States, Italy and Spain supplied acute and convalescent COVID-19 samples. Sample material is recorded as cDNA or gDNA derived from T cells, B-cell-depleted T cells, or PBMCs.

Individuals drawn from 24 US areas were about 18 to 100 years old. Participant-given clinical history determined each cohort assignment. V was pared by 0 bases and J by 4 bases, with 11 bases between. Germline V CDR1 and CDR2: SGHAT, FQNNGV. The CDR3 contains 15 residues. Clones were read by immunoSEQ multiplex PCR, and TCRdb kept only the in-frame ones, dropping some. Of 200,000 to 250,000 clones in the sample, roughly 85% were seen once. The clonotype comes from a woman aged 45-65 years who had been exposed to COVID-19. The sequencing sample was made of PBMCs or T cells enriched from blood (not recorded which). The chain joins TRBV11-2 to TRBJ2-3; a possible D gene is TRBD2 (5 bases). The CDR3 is CASSLERAPPDTQYF. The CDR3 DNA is TGTGCCAGCAGCTTAGAGCGGGCACCTCCAGATACGCAGTATTTT.